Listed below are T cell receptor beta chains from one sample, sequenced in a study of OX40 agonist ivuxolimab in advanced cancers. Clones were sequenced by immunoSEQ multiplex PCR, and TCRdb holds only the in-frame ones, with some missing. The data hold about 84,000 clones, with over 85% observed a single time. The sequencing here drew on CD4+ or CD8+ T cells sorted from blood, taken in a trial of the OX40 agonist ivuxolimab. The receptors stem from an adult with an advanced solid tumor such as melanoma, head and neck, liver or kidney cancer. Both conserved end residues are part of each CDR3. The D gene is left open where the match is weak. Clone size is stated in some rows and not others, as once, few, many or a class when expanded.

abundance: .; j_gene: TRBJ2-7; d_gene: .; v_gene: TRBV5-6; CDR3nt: TGTGCCAGCAGCCTCTACTTCCACGAGCAGTACTTC; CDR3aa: CASSLYFHEQYF
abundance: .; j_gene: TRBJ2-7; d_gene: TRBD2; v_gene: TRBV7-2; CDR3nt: TGTGCCAGCAGCTTAGTGGCTAGCGGGACCTACGAGCAGTACTTC; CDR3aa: CASSLVASGTYEQYF
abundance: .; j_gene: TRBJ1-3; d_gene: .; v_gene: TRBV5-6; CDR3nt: TGTGCCAGCAGATCCATCTCCGGGACGGCGGCTGGAAACACCATATATTTT; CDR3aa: CASRSISGTAAGNTIYF
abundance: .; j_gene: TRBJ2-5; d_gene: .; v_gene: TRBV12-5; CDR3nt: TGTGCTAGTGGTTTGCGATCAGGAGGGGAGACCCAGTACTTC; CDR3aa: CASGLRSGGETQYF
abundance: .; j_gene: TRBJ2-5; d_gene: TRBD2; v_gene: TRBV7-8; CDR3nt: TGTGCCAGCAGCAATAGCGGGTCGGGCGAAGAGACCCAGTACTTC; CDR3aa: CASSNSGSGEETQYF
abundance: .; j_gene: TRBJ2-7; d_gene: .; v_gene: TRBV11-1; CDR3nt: TGTGCCAGCAGCCCACTTGGGTCCGAGCAGTACTTC; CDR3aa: CASSPLGSEQYF
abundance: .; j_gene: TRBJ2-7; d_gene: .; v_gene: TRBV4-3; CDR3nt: TGCGCCAGCAGCCAGGGGACCGCTAGCACCTACGAGCAGTACTTC; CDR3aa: CASSQGTASTYEQYF
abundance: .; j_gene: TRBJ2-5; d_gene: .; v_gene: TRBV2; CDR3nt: TGTGCCAGCAATGGCAGACAAGAGACCCAGTACTTC; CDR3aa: CASNGRQETQYF
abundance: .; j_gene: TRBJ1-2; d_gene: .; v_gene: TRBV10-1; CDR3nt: TGCGCCAGCAGTGACATAAGAGGGATCGGTGGTGACCAGTTCCGGGGCTACACCTTC; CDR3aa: CASSDIRGIGGDQFRGYTF
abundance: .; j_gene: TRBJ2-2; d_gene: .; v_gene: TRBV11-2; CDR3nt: TGTGCCAGCAGCTATCTCGGGGGCGACACCGGGGAGCTGTTTTTT; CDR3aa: CASSYLGGDTGELFF
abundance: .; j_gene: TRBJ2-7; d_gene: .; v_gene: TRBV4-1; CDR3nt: TGCGCCAGCAGCCAAGCACTAGCTGGCGAGCAGTACTTC; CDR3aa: CASSQALAGEQYF
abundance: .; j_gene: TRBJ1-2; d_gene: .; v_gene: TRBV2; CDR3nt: TGTGCCAGCAGTGATGTCGCCTATGGCTACACCTTC; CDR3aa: CASSDVAYGYTF
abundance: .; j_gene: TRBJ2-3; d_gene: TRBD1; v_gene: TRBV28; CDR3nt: TGTGCCAGCAGTCGACAGGGGGCGGGAGATACGCAGTATTTT; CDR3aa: CASSRQGAGDTQYF
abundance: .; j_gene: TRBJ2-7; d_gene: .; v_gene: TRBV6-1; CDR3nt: TGTGCCAGTTCGCCGGCTTTAACGAGCTCCTACGAGCAGTACTTC; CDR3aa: CASSPALTSSYEQYF
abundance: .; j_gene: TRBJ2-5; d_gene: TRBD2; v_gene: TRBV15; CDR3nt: TGTGCCACCAGGGGGGGGGAGCGTGGAGAGACCCAGTACTTC; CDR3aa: CATRGGERGETQYF
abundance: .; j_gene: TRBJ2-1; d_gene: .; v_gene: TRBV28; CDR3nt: TGTGCCAGCAGTCATCTAGGATTGGGCAATGAGCAGTTCTTC; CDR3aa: CASSHLGLGNEQFF
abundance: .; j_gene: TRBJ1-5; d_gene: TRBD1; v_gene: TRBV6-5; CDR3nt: TGTGCCAGCAGCACAGGGGGGCAGCCCCAGCATTTT; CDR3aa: CASSTGGQPQHF
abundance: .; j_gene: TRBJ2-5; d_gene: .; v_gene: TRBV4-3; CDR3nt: TGCGCCAGCAGCCAATCCCCAGAAGAGACCCAGTACTTC; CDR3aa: CASSQSPEETQYF
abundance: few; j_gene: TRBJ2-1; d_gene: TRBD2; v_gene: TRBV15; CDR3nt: TGTGCCACCAGCGAAGAACCGGGACTAGGGTTCTTC; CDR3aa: CATSEEPGLGFF
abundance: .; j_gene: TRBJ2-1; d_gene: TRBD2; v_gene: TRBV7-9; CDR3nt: TGTGCCAGCAGCCCTCAAGCGGGGAGCTCCTACAATGAGCAGTTCTTC; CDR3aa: CASSPQAGSSYNEQFF
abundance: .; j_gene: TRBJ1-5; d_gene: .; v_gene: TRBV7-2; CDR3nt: TGTGCCAGCAGCCCCCTCCGGGAAATCTCCCCGCCCCAGCATTTT; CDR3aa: CASSPLREISPPQHF
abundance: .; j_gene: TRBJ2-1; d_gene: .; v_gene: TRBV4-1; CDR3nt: TGCGCCAGCAGCCCGGCTGGCAGCAGCTCCTACAATGAGCAGTTCTTC; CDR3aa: CASSPAGSSSYNEQFF
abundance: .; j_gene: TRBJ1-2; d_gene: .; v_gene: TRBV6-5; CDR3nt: TGTGCCAGCGGAAAGGGGCGCGACGGCTACACCTTC; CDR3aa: CASGKGRDGYTF
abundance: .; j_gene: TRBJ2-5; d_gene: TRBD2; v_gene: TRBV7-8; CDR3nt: TGTGCCAGCAGCCCGTTAGGCGGGAGGGGAGAGACCCAGTACTTC; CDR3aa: CASSPLGGRGETQYF
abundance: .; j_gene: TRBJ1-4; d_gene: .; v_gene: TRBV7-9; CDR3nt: TGTGCCAGCAGCTCGACAATGGGGGTGTCCTCCACTAATGAAAAACTGTTTTTT; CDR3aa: CASSSTMGVSSTNEKLFF
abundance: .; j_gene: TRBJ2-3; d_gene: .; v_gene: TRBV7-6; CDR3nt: TGTGCCAGCAGTTTCGACGATACGCAGTATTTT; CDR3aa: CASSFDDTQYF
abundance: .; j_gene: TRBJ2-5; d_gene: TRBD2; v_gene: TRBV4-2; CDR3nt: TGTGCCAGCAGCCAAGATAGGCTAGCGGGAGAAGAGACCCAGTACTTC; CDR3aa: CASSQDRLAGEETQYF
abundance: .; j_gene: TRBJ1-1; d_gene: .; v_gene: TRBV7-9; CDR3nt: TGTGCCAGCAGCTTATCCGGCGGTAAAGGACCAGAAGCTTTCTTT; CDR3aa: CASSLSGGKGPEAFF
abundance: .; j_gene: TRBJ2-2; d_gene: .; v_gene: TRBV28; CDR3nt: TGTGCCAGCAGTTTAACGGGGAACACCGGGGAGCTGTTTTTT; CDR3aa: CASSLTGNTGELFF
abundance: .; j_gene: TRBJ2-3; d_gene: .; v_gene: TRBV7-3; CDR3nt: TGTGCCAGCAGCTTAACGGGAGGTTACCCACGAGATACGCAGTATTTT; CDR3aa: CASSLTGGYPRDTQYF
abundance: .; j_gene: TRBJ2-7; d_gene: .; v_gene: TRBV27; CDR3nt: TGTGCCAGCAGTCTCTACTCTGGGCAGGGGTTGCCCTACGAGCAGTACTTC; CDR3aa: CASSLYSGQGLPYEQYF
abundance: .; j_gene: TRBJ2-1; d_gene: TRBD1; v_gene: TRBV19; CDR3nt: TGTGCCAGTAGTATGGGGTGGGGTGAGACAGGGAACTACAATGAGCAGTTCTTC; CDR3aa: CASSMGWGETGNYNEQFF
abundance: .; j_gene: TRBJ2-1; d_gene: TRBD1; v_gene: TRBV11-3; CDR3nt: TGTGCCAGCAGGAGGGACAGAAGCTCCTACAATGAGCAGTTCTTC; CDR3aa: CASRRDRSSYNEQFF
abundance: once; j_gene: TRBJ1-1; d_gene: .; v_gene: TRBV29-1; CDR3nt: TGCAGCGTCCCCGGGGGTGGCTGGAACACTGAAGCTTTCTTT; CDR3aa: CSVPGGGWNTEAFF
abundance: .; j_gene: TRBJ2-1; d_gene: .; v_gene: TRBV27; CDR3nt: TGTGCCAGCAGTTTACCCCGTGGAAGGGTAGGCAATGAGCAGTTCTTC; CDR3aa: CASSLPRGRVGNEQFF
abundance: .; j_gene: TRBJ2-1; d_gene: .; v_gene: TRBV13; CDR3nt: TGTGCCAGCAGCGGCGGAATGGCGGCATACAATGAGCAGTTCTTC; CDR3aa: CASSGGMAAYNEQFF
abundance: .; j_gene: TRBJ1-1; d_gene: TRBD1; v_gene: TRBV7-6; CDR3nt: TGTGCCAGCAGCTCCCGGACAGGGGGAATGGGATACACTGAAGCTTTCTTT; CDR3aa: CASSSRTGGMGYTEAFF
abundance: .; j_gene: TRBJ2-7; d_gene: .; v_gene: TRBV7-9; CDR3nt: TGTGCCAGCAGCTTTGAGGGGGACGGTCTCCGCGAGCAGTACTTC; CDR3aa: CASSFEGDGLREQYF
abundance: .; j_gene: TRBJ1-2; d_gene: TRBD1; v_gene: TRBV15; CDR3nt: TGTGCCACCAGCACACGACAGGGGGCTAACTATGGCTACACCTTC; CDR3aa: CATSTRQGANYGYTF
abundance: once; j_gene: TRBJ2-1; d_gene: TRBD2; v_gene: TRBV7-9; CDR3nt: TGTGCCAGCAGCTTACTAGCGGGAGACCCGGGTGGTGAGCAGTTCTTC; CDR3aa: CASSLLAGDPGGEQFF
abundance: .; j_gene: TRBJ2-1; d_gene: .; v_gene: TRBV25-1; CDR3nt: TGTGCCAGCAGTGAATCGAGCCCCCTTATCGATGAGCAGTTCTTC; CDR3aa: CASSESSPLIDEQFF
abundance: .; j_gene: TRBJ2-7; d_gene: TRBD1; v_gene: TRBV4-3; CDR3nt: TGCGCCAGCAGCCAAGGGACAGGGGTCGGGGAGCAGTACTTC; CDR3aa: CASSQGTGVGEQYF
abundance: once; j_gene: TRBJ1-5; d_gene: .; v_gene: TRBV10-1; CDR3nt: TGCGCCAGCAGGGACAGTCTGAATCAGCCCCAGCATTTT; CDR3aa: CASRDSLNQPQHF
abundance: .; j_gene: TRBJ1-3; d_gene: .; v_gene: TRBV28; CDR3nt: TGTGCCAGCAGTTTTGCAGGGGAAAACACCATATATTTT; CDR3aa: CASSFAGENTIYF
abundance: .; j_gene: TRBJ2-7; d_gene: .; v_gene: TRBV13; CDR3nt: TGTGCCAGCAGCTCCCGGGCGGCACCCTCCTACGAGCAGTACTTC; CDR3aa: CASSSRAAPSYEQYF
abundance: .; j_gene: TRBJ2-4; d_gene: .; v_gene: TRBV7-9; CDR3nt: TGTGCCAGCAGCTCACCTCTAGCCAAAAACATTCAGTACTTC; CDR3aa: CASSSPLAKNIQYF
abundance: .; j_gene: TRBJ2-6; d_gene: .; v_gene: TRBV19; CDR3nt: TGTGCCACTCAGGTGGACGGCTCTGGGGCCAACGTCCTGACTTTC; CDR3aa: CATQVDGSGANVLTF